This T cell receptor beta chain was sequenced in a study of OX40 agonist ivuxolimab in advanced cancers. Comment on this clone: Its antigen is undetermined.

Findings of the study overall: Some nonresponders also had low normalized T-cell clonal expansion.

Trimming took off 4 bases at V and 0 bases at J, with 13 bases between the two ends. CDR1 is SQVTM and CDR2 is ANQGSEA in the germline V gene. The CDR3 consists of 14 residues. Measured with immunoSEQ multiplex PCR; TCRdb has only the in-frame clones, and not every one. In the table there are 25,000 to 30,000 clones, about 90% of which are singletons. Cycle 7 day 1, cycle 4 day 1, and baseline were the timepoints at which blood was sampled. The receptor comes from an adult with an advanced solid tumor such as melanoma, head and neck, liver or kidney cancer. The material sequenced was CD4+ or CD8+ T cells sorted from blood, taken in a trial of the OX40 agonist ivuxolimab. This rearrangement joins TRBV29-1 to TRBJ2-7, with a weak D call TRBD1 (6 bases). DNA of the CDR3: TGCAGCGTTGGGGACACAGAAAGCTCCTACGAGCAGTACTTC. It yields the protein CSVGDTESSYEQYF.